The source of this T cell receptor (beta chain) is a study of T cell responses to AZD1222 COVID-19 vaccine. Study-level points and caveats: Scientists sampled the repertoires only once the peak T cell response had passed. A reported finding is that nearly half of spike-specific TCRs target unmutated variant regions. Spike-specific TCR breadth and depth were elevated following two AZD1222 doses.

Profiling relied on immunoSEQ multiplex PCR, and the TCRdb table lists in-frame clones only, not all of them. The data hold nearly 200,000 clones, with about 93% observed a single time. As regards this clone: Its antigen is not identified.

The CDR3 is 11 residues long. Trimming pared 6 bases from V and 5 bases from J, leaving 11 bases between. CDR1 DFQATT and CDR2 SNEGSKA come from the germline V gene (reference sequence). This chain links TRBV20-1 with TRBJ2-7, with D perhaps matching TRBD2 (5 bases). Here the sequenced sample was peripheral blood, taken 28 days after the second AZD1222 dose. The sequence was obtained from an adult who received the AZD1222 COVID-19 vaccine. Here the CDR3 reads CSAQAVHEQYF. The CDR3 bases are TGCAGTGCCCAAGCGGTTCACGAGCAGTACTTC.